This TCR beta chain stems from a study of blood T cells in healthy people across ages. Study information: Per two T cells, template switching captured roughly one barcoded beta molecule.

This clonotype has more than one count but fewer than ten. The antigen is unknown. PBMCs numbering at least 6.5 million were isolated per sample. V was trimmed by 1 base and J by 4 bases, leaving 10 bases between them. Germline CDR1 is SGHTA and CDR2 is FQGNSA. The CDR3 has 14 residues. Notes on the study in general: Because donor CMV status was unknown, expanded clonotype changes were possibly confounded. Both naive CD4+ cell counts and diversity were greater in long-lived donors than in aged donors.

The authors ran a second PCR of about 6 to 11 cycles using a sample-barcoded 5' primer and a J-beta primer mix. Each CDR3 protein gets one entry after TCRdb re-called the 5' RACE reads with MiXCR. In the table there are about 640,000 distinct CDR3 sequences, roughly 58% of which are singletons. The source material was blood. This sequence originates from a man between 60 and 75 years old in good health. The chain combines TRBV7-2 with TRBJ1-2; no firm D call. The CDR3 spells CASSLDGRGYGYTF. The CDR3 nucleotides read TGTGCCAGCAGCTTAGATGGACGGGGCTATGGCTACACCTTC.